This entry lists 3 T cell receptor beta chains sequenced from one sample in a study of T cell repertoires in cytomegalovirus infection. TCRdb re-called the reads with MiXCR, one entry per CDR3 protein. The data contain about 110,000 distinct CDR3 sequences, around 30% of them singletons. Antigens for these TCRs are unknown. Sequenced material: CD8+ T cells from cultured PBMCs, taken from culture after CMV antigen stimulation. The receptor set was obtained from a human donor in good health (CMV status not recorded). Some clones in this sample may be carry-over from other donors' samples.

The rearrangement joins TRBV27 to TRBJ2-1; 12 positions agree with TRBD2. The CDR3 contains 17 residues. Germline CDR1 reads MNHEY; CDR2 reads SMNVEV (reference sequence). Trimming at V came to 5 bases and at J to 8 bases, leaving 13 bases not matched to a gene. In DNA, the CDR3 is TGTGCCAGCAGTCCATCGCTAGCGGGGGGGCCATTTGATGAGCAGTTCTTC. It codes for CASSPSLAGGPFDEQFF.

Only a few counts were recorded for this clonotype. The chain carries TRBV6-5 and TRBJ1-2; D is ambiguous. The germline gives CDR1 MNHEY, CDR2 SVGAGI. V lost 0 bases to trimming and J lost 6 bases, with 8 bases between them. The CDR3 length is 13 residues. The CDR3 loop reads CASSYSEGNGYTF. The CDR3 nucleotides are TGTGCCAGCAGTTACTCGGAAGGGAATGGCTACACCTTC.

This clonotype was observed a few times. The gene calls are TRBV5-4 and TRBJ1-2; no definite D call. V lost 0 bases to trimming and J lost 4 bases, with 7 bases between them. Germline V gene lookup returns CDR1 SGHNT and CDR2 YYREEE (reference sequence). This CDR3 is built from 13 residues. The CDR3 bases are TGTGCCAGCAGCTTGGACCAAGCCTATGGCTACACCTTC. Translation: CASSLDQAYGYTF.